This T cell receptor beta chain was found in a study of OX40 agonist ivuxolimab in advanced cancers. Describing the broader study: The costimulatory receptor OX40 (CD134) was targeted by ivuxolimab, a fully human IgG2 agonistic monoclonal antibody. Intravenous ivuxolimab was administered to patients every 2 weeks at six dose levels: 0.01, 0.1, 0.3, 1.5, 3 and 10 mg/kg. Of the approximately 54 dose-escalation patients, hepatocellular carcinoma was present in some 19, melanoma in roughly 15, renal cell carcinoma in 9 and head and neck cancer in 9. The dose-escalation cohort was roughly 87% male with a mean age of about 54 years, ranging from about 23 to 85. Patients were allowed to have had prior anti-PD-1, anti-PD-L1 or anti-CTLA-4 therapy, and roughly 40% of the dose-escalation patients had previously received checkpoint inhibitors. Partial responses were achieved by three dose-escalation patients, of whom one had hepatocellular carcinoma and two had cutaneous melanoma. Peripheral TCRbeta sequencing was intended to test whether TCR sequence diversity was altered and clonal T-cell expansion was caused by ivuxolimab. The paper covers the monotherapy dose-escalation part of the phase I ivuxolimab trial, which included N ≈ 50 patients. Overall study results and their limits: Partial responders in the 0.1-3.0 mg/kg groups had among the lowest normalized peripheral clonal expansion, especially among CD8+ T cells. At doses from 0.1 to 3.0 mg/kg, clonal expansion was seen in both CD4+ and CD8+ blood T cells between baseline and week 6. Low levels of normalized T-cell clonal expansion were also shown by some nonresponding patients. After ivuxolimab, expanded clones were on average more numerous among CD8+ T cells than among CD4+ T cells. Which antigens the clonally expanded peripheral T cells were specific for was not determined.

About this clone: Its cognate antigen has yet to be identified. Nothing much larger sits one base from this clone, and base qualities are not available.

The trial excluded patients who had a history of autoimmune disease or who were on systemic immunosuppression. Peripheral blood for TCR sequencing was collected from all dose cohorts at baseline, on cycle 4 day 1, and on cycle 7 day 1. Samples came from an open-label, multicenter, first-in-human phase I dose-escalation trial of ivuxolimab. Adults with locally advanced or metastatic melanoma, renal cell carcinoma, hepatocellular carcinoma or head and neck squamous cell carcinoma were enrolled in the trial. Before TCR sequencing, CD4+ and CD8+ T cells were separately sorted from peripheral blood. V trim: 2 bases; J trim: 6 bases; unmatched bases: 8. CDR1 and CDR2 (SGDLS, YYNGEE) derive from the germline V gene. The CDR3 has 15 amino acids, counting the end cysteine and phenylalanine. Of the read, only the CDR3 DNA is kept; its 45 bases are in frame from base 1. To sequence the TCRbeta CDR3 region, genomic DNA was isolated from the sorted cells. The immunoSEQ Assay was used to sequence the TCRbeta CDR3 regions. TCRdb re-hosts the immuneACCESS table, in-frame sequences only. Its copies lack some clones; in the studies checked, an unresolved V gene accounts for under half of them, and the cause for the rest is not known. In all, the sample holds about 14,000 clones, and around 80% of those were seen once. The top ten hold roughly 14% of the sample.

The origin of this receptor is an adult with an advanced solid tumor such as melanoma, head and neck, liver or kidney cancer. The sequence is built from TRBV9 and TRBJ2-1, and TRBD2 aligns with 7 junction nucleotides. The material sequenced was CD4+ or CD8+ T cells sorted from blood, taken in a trial of the OX40 agonist ivuxolimab. The base sequence is TGTGCCAGCAGCGTGGGCGGGGGTCATCTCAATGAGCAGTTCTTC. It codes for CASSVGGGHLNEQFF.